This T cell receptor (beta chain) derives from a study of T-cell memory formation after mild COVID-19. Study-wide background: The two donors had largely donor-specific TCR clusters.

Germline V gene sequence: CDR1 KGHSH, CDR2 LQKENI. The CDR3 has 16 amino acids. Trimming removed 3 bases from V and 1 base from J, with 13 bases in between. Concerning this clonotype: Its antigen is undetermined.

TCRdb reanalysed the 5' RACE reads using MiXCR and keeps one entry per CDR3 protein. The sample lists approximately 290,000 distinct CDR3 sequences, just under 20% seen once, with more than 20% in the top ten. General study results and limits: There was a balanced CD4/CD8 profile in clones contracting day 15 to 85, and later expanders leaned CD4+. Second-wave clones that peaked on day 37 lacked confirmed SARS-CoV-2 specificity. The study detected some responding clones in pre-infection memory, suggesting cross-reactive memory joined.

The chain joins TRBV18 to TRBJ1-5; D gene uncertain. This clonotype was obtained from a man aged 18 to 30 who had mild COVID-19 (a few samples of this study predate the infection). Cell type and time point are not known. The sequencing input was PBMCs or a T cell subset sorted from them (not recorded which). CDR3 bases: TGTGCCAGCTCACCGCTCCGGGCTGAAAGCAATCAGCCCCAGCATTTT. Amino acid sequence: CASSPLRAESNQPQHF.